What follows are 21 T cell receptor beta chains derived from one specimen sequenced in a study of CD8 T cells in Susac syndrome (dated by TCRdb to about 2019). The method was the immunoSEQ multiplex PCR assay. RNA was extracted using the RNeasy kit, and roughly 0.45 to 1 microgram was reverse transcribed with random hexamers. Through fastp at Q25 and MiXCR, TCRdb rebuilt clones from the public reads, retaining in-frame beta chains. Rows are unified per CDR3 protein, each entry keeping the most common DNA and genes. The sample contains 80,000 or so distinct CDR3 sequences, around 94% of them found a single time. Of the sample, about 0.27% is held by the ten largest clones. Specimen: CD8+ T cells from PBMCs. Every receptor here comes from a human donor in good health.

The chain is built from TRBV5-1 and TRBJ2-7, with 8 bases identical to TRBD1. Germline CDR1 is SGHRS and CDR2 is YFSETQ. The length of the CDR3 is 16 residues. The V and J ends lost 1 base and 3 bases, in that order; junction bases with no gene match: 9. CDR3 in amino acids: CASSLPQGAGDYEQYF. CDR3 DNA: TGCGCCAGCAGCTTGCCCCAGGGGGCCGGTGACTACGAGCAGTACTTC.

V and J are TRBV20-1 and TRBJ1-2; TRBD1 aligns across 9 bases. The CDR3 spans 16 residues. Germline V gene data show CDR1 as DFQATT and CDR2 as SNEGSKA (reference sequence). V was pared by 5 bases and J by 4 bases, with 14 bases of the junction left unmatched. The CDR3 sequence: CSALTISGQGVYGYTF. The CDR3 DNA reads TGCAGTGCTCTAACTATATCGGGACAGGGAGTCTATGGCTACACCTTC.

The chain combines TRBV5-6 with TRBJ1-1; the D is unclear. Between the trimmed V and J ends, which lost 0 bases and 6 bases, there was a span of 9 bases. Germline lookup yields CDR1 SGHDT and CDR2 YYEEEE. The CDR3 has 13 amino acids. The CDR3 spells CASSLEASAEAFF. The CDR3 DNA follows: TGTGCCAGCAGCTTGGAGGCGTCGGCTGAAGCTTTCTTT. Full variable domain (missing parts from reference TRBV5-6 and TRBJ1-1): DAGVTQSPTHLIKTRGQQVTLRCSPKSGHDTVSWYQQALGQGPQFIFQYYEEEERQRGNFPDRFSGHQFPNYSSELNVNALLLGDSALYLCASSLEASAEAFFGQGTRLTVV.

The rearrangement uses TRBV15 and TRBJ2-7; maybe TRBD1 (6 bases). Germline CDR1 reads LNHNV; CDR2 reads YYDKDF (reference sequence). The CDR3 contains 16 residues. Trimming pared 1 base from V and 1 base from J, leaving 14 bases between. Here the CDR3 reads CATSRVGQGRSYEQYV. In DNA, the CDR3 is TGTGCCACCAGCAGAGTTGGGCAGGGGCGATCCTACGAGCAGTACGTC.

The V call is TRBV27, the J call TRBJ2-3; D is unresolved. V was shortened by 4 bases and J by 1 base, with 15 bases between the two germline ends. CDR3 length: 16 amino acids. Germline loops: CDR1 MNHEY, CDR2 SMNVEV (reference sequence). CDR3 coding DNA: TGTGCCAGCAGTTCTCCCTCCTGGTTGGGCACAGATACGCAGTATTTT. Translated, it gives CASSSPSWLGTDTQYF.

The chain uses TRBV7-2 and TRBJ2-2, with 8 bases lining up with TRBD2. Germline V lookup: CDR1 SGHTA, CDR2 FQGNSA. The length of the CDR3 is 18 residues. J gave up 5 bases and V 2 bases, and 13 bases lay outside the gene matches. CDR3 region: CASSLTLEAGVTTGELFF. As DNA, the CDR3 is TGTGCCAGCAGCTTAACCTTAGAAGCGGGGGTCACTACCGGGGAGCTGTTTTTT.

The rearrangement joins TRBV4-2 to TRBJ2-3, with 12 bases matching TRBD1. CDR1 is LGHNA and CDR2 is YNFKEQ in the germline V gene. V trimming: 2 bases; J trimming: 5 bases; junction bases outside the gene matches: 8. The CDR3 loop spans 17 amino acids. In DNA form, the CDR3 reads TGTGCCAGCAGCCAAAAACCCGGGACAGGGGGCAGAGATACGCAGTATTTT. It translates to CASSQKPGTGGRDTQYF.

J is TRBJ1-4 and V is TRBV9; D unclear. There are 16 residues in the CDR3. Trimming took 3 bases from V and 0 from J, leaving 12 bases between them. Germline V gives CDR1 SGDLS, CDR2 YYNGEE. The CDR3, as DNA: TGTGCCAGCAGCGCTAGCGGGCAGTCAACTAATGAAAAACTGTTTTTT. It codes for CASSASGQSTNEKLFF.

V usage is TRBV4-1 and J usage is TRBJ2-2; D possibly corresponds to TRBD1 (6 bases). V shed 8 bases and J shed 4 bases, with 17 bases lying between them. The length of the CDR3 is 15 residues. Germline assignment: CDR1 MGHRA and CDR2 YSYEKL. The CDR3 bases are TGCGCCAGCTTTACAGGGAAGGGCGGCACCGGGGAGCTGTTTTTT. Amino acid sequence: CASFTGKGGTGELFF.

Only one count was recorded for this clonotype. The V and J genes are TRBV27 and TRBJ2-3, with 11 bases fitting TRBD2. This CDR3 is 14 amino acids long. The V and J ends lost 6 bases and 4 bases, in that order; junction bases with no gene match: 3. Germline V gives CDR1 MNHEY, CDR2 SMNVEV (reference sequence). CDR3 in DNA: TGTGCCAGCAGGGTAGCGGGGGGGGCAGATACGCAGTATTTT. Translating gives CASRVAGGADTQYF.

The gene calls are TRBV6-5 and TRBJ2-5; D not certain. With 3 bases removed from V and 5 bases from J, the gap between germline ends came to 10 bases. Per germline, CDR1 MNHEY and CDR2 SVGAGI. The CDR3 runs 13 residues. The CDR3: CASSYRSTETQYF. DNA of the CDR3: TGTGCCAGCAGTTATCGGTCCACGGAGACCCAGTACTTC.

The CDR3 region is CAISEVPTADYEQYF. DNA of the CDR3: TGTGCCATCAGTGAAGTCCCGACAGCGGACTACGAGCAGTACTTC. This chain uses TRBV10-3 with TRBJ2-7; D tentatively reads TRBD1 or TRBD2 (5 bases each). This CDR3 is 15 amino acids long. V shed 3 bases and J shed 3 bases, with 15 bases lying between them. Germline V gene sequence: CDR1 ENHRY, CDR2 SYGVKD.

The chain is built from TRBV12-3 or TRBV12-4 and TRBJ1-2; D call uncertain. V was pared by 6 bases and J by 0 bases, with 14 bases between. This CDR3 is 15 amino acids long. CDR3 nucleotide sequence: TGTGCCAGCAGCGGGATTGGGAAGCCTAACTATGGCTACACCTTC. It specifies CASSGIGKPNYGYTF.

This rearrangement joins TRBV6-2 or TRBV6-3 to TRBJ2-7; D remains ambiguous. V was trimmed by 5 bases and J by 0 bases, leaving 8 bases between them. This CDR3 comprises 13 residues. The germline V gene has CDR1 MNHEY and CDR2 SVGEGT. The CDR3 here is CASSVYNSYEQYF. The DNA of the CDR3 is TGTGCCAGCAGTGTTTACAACTCCTACGAGCAGTACTTC.

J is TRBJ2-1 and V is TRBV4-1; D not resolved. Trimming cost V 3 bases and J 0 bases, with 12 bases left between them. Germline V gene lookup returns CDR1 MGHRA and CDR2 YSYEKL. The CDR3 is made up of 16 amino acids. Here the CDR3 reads CASSHYSVSSYNEQFF. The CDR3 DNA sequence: TGCGCCAGCAGCCACTACAGTGTCAGCTCCTACAATGAGCAGTTCTTC.

The CDR3 spells CASSLAPGAGGYTF. Here the CDR3 DNA reads TGTGCCAGCAGCTTAGCCCCCGGGGCGGGAGGCTACACCTTC. J is TRBJ1-2 and V is TRBV7-9; a possible D gene is TRBD1 (5 bases). This CDR3 comprises 14 residues. Trimming took off 0 bases at V and 8 bases at J, with 13 bases between the two ends. CDR1 is SEHNR and CDR2 is FQNEAQ in the germline V gene (reference sequence).

CDR3 protein: CASGYNSPLHF. The CDR3 DNA reads TGTGCCAGCGGATATAATTCACCCCTCCACTTT. V gene TRBV27 combines with J gene TRBJ1-6; D not certain. Between the trimmed V and J ends, which lost 8 bases and 4 bases, there was a span of 3 bases. This CDR3 is built from 11 residues. Germline CDR1 and CDR2: MNHEY and SMNVEV (reference sequence).

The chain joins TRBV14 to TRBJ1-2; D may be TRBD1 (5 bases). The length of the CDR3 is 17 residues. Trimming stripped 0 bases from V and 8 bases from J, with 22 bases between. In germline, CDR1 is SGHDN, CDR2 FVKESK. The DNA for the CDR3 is TGTGCCAGCAGCCAAGAAGCCCTCCCCGGCAGACAGTACGGCTACACCTTC. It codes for CASSQEALPGRQYGYTF. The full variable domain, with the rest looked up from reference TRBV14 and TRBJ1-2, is EAGVTQFPSHSVIEKGQTVTLRCDPISGHDNLYWYRRVMGKEIKFLLHFVKESKQDESGMPNNRFLAERTGGTYSTLKVQPAELEDSGVYFCASSQEALPGRQYGYTFGSGTRLTVV.

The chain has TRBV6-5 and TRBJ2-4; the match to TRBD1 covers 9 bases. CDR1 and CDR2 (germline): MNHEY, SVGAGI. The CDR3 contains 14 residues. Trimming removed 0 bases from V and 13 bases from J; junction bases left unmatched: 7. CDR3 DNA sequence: TGTGCCAGCAGTTACTCGACGGGGACAGGGAGGCAGTACTTC. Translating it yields CASSYSTGTGRQYF.

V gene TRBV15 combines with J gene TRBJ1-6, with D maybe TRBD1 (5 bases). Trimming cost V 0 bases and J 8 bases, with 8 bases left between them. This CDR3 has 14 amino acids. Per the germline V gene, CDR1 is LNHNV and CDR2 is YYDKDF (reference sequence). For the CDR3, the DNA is TGTGCCACCAGCAGAGAGGGGGGGGATTCACCCCTCCACTTT. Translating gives CATSREGGDSPLHF.

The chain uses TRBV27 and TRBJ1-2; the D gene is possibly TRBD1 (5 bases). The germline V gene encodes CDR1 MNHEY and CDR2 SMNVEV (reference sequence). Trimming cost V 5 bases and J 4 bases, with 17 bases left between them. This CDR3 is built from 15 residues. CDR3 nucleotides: TGTGCCAGCAGTCCCCTCTATTACGGGGGCTATGGCTACACCTTC. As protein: CASSPLYYGGYGYTF.